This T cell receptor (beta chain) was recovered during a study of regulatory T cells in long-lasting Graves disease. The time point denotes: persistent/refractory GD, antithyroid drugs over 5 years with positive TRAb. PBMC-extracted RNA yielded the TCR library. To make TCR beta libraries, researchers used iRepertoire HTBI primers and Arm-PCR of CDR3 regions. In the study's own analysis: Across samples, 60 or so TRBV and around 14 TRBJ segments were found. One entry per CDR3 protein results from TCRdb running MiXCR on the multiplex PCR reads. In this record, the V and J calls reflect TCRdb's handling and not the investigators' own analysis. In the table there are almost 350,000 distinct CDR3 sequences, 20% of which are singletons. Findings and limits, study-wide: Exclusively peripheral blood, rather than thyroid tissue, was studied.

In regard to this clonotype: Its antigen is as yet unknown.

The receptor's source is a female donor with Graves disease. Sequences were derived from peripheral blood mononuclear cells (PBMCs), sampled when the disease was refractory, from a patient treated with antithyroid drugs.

CDR3 protein: CASSRGGWQIYEQYF. In DNA form, the CDR3 reads TGTGCCAGCAGTCGAGGGGGGTGGCAGATCTACGAGCAGTACTTC. This chain uses TRBV28 with TRBJ2-7; D tentatively reads TRBD1 or TRBD2 (6 bases each). This CDR3 has 15 residues. Trimming removed 5 bases from V and 3 bases from J, with 17 bases in between. Germline CDR1 and CDR2: MDHEN and SYDVKM.